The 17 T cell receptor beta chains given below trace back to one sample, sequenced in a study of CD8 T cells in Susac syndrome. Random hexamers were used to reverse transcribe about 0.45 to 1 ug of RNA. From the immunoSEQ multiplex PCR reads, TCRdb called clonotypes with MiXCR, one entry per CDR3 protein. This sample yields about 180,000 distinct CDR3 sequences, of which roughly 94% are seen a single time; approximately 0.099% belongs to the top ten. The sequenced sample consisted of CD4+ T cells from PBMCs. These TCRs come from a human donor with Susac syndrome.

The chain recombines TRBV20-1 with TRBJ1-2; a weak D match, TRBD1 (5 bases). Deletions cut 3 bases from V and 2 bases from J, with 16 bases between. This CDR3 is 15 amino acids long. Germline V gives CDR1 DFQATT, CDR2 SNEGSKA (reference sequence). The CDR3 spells CSARGRDGLNYGYTF. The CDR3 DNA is TGCAGTGCTAGGGGTCGGGACGGTTTAAACTATGGCTACACCTTC.

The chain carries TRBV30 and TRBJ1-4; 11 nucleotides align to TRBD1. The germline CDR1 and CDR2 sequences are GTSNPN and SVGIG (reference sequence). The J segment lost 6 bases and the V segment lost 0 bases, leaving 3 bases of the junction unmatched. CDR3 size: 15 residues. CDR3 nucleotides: TGTGCCTGGAGTGTAGGGACAGGGGGGTATGAAAAACTGTTTTTT. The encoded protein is CAWSVGTGGYEKLFF. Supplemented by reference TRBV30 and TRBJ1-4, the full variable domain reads SQTIHQWPATLVQPVGSPLSLECTVEGTSNPNLYWYRQAAGRGLQLLFYSVGIGQISSEVPQNLSASRPQDRQFILSSKKLLLSDSGFYLCAWSVGTGGYEKLFFGSGTQLSVL.

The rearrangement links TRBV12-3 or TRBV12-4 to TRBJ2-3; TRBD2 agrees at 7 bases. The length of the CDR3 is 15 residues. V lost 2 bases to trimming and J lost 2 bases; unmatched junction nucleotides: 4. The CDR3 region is CASSLSSGDTDTQYF. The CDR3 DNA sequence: TGTGCCAGCAGTTTATCGAGCGGGGACACAGATACGCAGTATTTT.

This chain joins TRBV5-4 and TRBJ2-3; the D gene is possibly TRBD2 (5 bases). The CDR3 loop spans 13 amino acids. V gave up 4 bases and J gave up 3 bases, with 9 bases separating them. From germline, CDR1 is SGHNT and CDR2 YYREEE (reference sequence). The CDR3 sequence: CASSVLGTDTQYF. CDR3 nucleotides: TGTGCCAGCAGCGTACTAGGAACAGATACGCAGTATTTT.

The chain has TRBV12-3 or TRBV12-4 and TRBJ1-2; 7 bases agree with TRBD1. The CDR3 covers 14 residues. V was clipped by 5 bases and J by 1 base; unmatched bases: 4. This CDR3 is CASSRQGDNYGYTF. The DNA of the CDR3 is TGTGCCAGCAGTCGACAGGGTGATAACTATGGCTACACCTTC.

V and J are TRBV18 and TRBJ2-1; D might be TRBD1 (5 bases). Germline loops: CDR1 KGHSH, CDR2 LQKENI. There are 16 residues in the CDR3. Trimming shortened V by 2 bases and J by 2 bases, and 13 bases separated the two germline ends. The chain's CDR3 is CASSPGAAGPYNEQFF. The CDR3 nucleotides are TGTGCCAGCTCACCAGGGGCAGCTGGCCCCTACAATGAGCAGTTCTTC.

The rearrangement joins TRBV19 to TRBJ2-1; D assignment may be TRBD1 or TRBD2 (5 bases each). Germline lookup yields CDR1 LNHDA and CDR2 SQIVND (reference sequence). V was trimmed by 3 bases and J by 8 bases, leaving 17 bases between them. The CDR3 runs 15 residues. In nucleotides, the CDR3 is TGTGCCAGTAGTATGTTGGGACGGCCCGGTCATGAGCAGTTCTTC. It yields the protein CASSMLGRPGHEQFF.

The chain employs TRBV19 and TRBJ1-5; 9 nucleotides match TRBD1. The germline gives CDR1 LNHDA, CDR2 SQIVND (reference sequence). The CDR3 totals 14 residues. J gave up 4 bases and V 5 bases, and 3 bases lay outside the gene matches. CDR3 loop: CASSGTGRNQPQHF. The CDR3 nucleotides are TGTGCCAGTAGTGGGACAGGGCGGAATCAGCCCCAGCATTTT.

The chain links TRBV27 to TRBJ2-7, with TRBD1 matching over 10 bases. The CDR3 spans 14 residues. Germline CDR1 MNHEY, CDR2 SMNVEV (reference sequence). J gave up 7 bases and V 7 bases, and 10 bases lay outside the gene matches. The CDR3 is CASNRGTGEEEQYF. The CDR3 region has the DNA TGTGCCAGCAACCGAGGGACAGGGGAGGAAGAGCAGTACTTC.

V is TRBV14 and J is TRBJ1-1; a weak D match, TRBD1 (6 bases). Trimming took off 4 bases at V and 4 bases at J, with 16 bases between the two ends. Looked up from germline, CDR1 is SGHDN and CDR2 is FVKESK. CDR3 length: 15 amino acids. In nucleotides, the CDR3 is TGTGCCAGCAGCCCCTGGGCAGGGGTAGGCACTGAAGCTTTCTTT. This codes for CASSPWAGVGTEAFF.

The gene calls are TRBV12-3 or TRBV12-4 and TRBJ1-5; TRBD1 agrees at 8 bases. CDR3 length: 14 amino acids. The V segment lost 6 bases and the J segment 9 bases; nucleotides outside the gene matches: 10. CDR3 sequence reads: CASRRTGRTGPQHF. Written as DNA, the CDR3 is TGTGCCAGCAGACGGACAGGGAGGACGGGGCCCCAGCATTTT.

The CDR3 coding sequence is TGCAGTGCCGTCCCTGTGCGGGAGTTGAGAACAGGCACAGATACGCAGTATTTT. Its protein product is CSAVPVRELRTGTDTQYF. The chain employs TRBV20-1 and TRBJ2-3, with 7 bases aligning to TRBD2. Trimming at V came to 6 bases and at J to 1 base, leaving 19 bases not matched to a gene. In germline, CDR1 is DFQATT, CDR2 SNEGSKA (reference sequence). This CDR3 is built from 18 residues.

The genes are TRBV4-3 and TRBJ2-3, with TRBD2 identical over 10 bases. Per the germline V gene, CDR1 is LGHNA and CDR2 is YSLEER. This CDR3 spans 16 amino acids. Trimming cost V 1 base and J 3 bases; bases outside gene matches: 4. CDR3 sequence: CASSQGRTSGTDTQYF. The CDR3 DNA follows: TGCGCCAGCAGCCAAGGGAGGACTAGCGGAACAGATACGCAGTATTTT.

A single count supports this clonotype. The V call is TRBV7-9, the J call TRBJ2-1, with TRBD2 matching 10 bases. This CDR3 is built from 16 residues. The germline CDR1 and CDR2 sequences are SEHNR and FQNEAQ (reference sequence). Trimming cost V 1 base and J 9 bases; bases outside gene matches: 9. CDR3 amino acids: CASSLGPSGSIGEQFF. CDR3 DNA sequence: TGTGCCAGCAGCTTAGGCCCTAGCGGGAGTATCGGTGAGCAGTTCTTC.

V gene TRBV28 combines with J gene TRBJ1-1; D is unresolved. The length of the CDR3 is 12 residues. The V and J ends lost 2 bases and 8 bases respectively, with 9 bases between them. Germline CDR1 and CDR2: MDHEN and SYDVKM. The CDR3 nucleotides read TGTGCCAGCAGTTTAGCTACGCAGGAAGCTTTCTTT. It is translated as CASSLATQEAFF.

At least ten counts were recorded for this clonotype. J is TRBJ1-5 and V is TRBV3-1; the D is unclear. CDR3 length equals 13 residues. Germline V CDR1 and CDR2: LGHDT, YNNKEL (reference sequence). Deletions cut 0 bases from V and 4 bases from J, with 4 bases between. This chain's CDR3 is CASSQDLNQPQHF. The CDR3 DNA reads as TGTGCCAGCAGCCAAGATCTGAATCAGCCCCAGCATTTT. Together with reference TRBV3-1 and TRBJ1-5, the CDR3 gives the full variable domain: DTAVSQTPKYLVTQMGNDKSIKCEQNLGHDTMYWYKQDSKKFLKIMFSYNNKELIINETVPNRFSPKSPDKAHLNLHINSLELGDSAVYFCASSQDLNQPQHFGDGTRLSIL.

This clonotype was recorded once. The CDR3 DNA reads TGCAGTGCCAGGGGGACTAGCGGGGGACACTACAATGAGCAGTTCTTC. Translating gives CSARGTSGGHYNEQFF. The chain recombines TRBV20-1 with TRBJ2-1; 14 positions match TRBD2. CDR3 length equals 16 residues. Germline lookup yields CDR1 DFQATT and CDR2 SNEGSKA (reference sequence). With V trimmed by 6 bases and J by 3 bases, 7 bases remained unmatched.